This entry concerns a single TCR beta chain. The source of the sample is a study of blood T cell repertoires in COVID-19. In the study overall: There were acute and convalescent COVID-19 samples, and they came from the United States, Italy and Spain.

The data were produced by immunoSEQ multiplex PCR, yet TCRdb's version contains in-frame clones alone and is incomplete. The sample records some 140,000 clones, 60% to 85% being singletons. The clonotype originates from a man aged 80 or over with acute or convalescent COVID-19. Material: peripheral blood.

The CDR3 spells CASSLGLAGEPRDTQYF. The CDR3 nucleotides are TGTGCCAGCTCACTCGGACTAGCGGGGGAACCTAGGGATACGCAGTATTTT. The chain is built from TRBV18 and TRBJ2-3; 13 positions agree with TRBD2. The CDR3 spans 17 residues. V trimming: 4 bases; J trimming: 6 bases; junction bases outside the gene matches: 10. In germline, CDR1 is KGHSH, CDR2 LQKENI.